Shown below are 23 T cell receptor beta chains from a single sample sequenced in a study of blood T cell repertoires in COVID-19. TCRdb keeps only in-frame clones here, not all; method: immunoSEQ multiplex PCR. The sample consists of approximately 160,000 clones, approximately 95% of them appearing once. Sequencing was carried out using peripheral blood. Receptor source: a woman in her fifties or sixties with COVID-19, enrolled during active disease.

In its sample, this clone was seen a few times. The rearrangement joins TRBV5-4 to TRBJ2-7; a weak D match, TRBD2 (6 bases). V was cut by 2 bases and J by 6 bases, with 18 bases left in between. The germline V gene encodes CDR1 SGHNT and CDR2 YYREEE (reference sequence). The CDR3 covers 15 residues. This CDR3 is CASSLAGTPKPEQYF. As DNA, the CDR3 is TGTGCCAGCAGCTTAGCCGGGACTCCTAAGCCCGAGCAGTACTTC.

The genes are TRBV19 and TRBJ1-1; TRBD1 matches at 8 bases. Trimming cost V 5 bases and J 6 bases; bases outside gene matches: 8. The CDR3 consists of 14 residues. CDR1 is LNHDA, CDR2 SQIVND, per germline (reference sequence). The CDR3 region is CASSSRTGRPEAFF. In nucleotides, the CDR3 is TGTGCCAGTAGTTCCAGGACAGGGAGGCCTGAAGCTTTCTTT.

The chain uses TRBV30 and TRBJ1-2; D is undetermined. Trimming removed 4 bases at V and 7 bases at J, with 16 bases between. This CDR3 region has 13 residues. Per germline, CDR1 GTSNPN and CDR2 SVGIG (reference sequence). The DNA of the CDR3 is TGTGCCTGGAATGTGGCCCCTCGAGGTGGCTACACCTTC. It encodes CAWNVAPRGGYTF.

The chain recombines TRBV7-9 with TRBJ1-2; no clear D. Germline V CDR1 and CDR2: SEHNR, FQNEAQ (reference sequence). The CDR3 loop spans 14 amino acids. V lost 7 bases to trimming and J lost 4 bases, with 16 bases between them. CDR3 loop: CASTPLQFTYGYTF. Here the CDR3 DNA reads TGTGCCAGCACCCCCTTACAGTTTACCTATGGCTACACCTTC.

The chain employs TRBV5-1 and TRBJ2-5; 8 bases align to TRBD1. Germline CDR1 is SGHRS and CDR2 is YFSETQ. V shed 4 bases and J 3 bases; nucleotides not matched to a gene: 5. CDR3 size: 14 residues. Written as DNA, the CDR3 is TGCGCCAGCAGCAGAGACAGGGGAGAAGAGACCCAGTACTTC. This encodes CASSRDRGEETQYF.

The chain uses TRBV4-2 and TRBJ2-7, with a possible D match to TRBD2 (5 bases). This CDR3 is built from 14 residues. V was pared by 4 bases and J by 7 bases, with 17 bases between. Germline CDR1 LGHNA, CDR2 YNFKEQ. The CDR3 loop is CASSLEVGVGEQYF. The DNA for the CDR3 is TGTGCCAGCAGCCTTGAAGTCGGGGTGGGTGAGCAGTACTTC.

The chain recombines TRBV7-2 with TRBJ2-7, with a possible D match to TRBD2 (5 bases). The CDR3 loop spans 17 amino acids. Trimming cost V 5 bases and J 0 bases, with 20 bases left between them. Germline V gene sequence: CDR1 SGHTA, CDR2 FQGNSA. The CDR3 is CASSQRSLSGYSYEQYF. CDR3 coding DNA: TGTGCCAGCAGCCAGAGGAGTCTAAGCGGATACTCCTACGAGCAGTACTTC.

Note on this clone: The junction departs from the called germline gene at one end, perhaps through a read error. The rearrangement joins TRBV7-3 to TRBJ1-2; a possible D gene is TRBD1 (5 bases). CDR1 is SGHTA, CDR2 FQGTGA, per germline. The CDR3 length is 14 residues. The CDR3 DNA is TGTGCCAGCAGCTTAATTCCAGGACAAGGTTTTAGGGACTTC. Protein sequence: CASSLIPGQGFRDF.

The V gene is TRBV20-1, the J gene TRBJ2-1, with D uncertain. CDR1 is DFQATT, CDR2 SNEGSKA, per germline (reference sequence). This CDR3 contains 10 residues. V lost 7 bases, J lost 9 bases, and 10 bases lay in between. CDR3 nucleotide sequence: TGCAGTGTCGGGTGGGTTGAGCAGTTCTTC. Translating it yields CSVGWVEQFF.

This clone was observed a few times. This chain uses TRBV19 with TRBJ1-1; D may be TRBD1 (5 bases). Germline V gene lookup returns CDR1 LNHDA and CDR2 SQIVND (reference sequence). Trimming took off 11 bases at V and 1 base at J, with 20 bases between the two ends. The CDR3 covers 15 residues. The CDR3 spells CAAEGRQSGNTEAFF. The CDR3 coding sequence is TGTGCCGCGGAGGGTCGACAGTCGGGGAACACTGAAGCTTTCTTT.

This chain connects TRBV19 to TRBJ1-2; the match to TRBD1 covers 8 bases. Germline trimming cut 5 bases from V and 4 bases from J; bases unmatched to any gene: 3. Germline CDR1 is LNHDA and CDR2 is SQIVND (reference sequence). The CDR3 has 13 amino acids. CDR3 sequence: CASSRTGTYGYTF. In DNA, the CDR3 is TGTGCCAGTAGTCGGACAGGGACCTATGGCTACACCTTC.

This clone was recorded only once. The gene calls are TRBV14 and TRBJ2-2; D perhaps matches TRBD1 (7 bases). Germline CDR1 reads SGHDN; CDR2 reads FVKESK. V was clipped by 2 bases and J by 5 bases, with 9 bases between them. This CDR3 region has 14 residues. This chain's CDR3 is CASSQSGGTGELFF. DNA for the CDR3: TGTGCCAGCAGCCAATCAGGGGGGACCGGGGAGCTGTTTTTT. The variable domain in full, completed from reference TRBV14 and TRBJ2-2, reads EAGVTQFPSHSVIEKGQTVTLRCDPISGHDNLYWYRRVMGKEIKFLLHFVKESKQDESGMPNNRFLAERTGGTYSTLKVQPAELEDSGVYFCASSQSGGTGELFFGEGSRLTVL.

The genes are TRBV7-2 and TRBJ2-7; 15 nucleotides align to TRBD2. Looked up from germline, CDR1 is SGHTA and CDR2 is FQGNSA. V was clipped by 5 bases and J by 3 bases; unmatched bases: 8. The CDR3 is 17 residues long. The CDR3 is CASSPRTSGGAFYEQYF. Written as DNA, the CDR3 is TGTGCCAGCAGCCCCCGGACTAGCGGGGGGGCGTTCTACGAGCAGTACTTC.

V and J are TRBV7-9 and TRBJ1-1, with D uncertain. Trimming left V 0 bases short and J 3 bases short, with 5 bases between. Germline CDR1 is SEHNR and CDR2 is FQNEAQ (reference sequence). The CDR3 runs to 13 residues. This chain's CDR3 is CASSLAADTEAFF. The CDR3 DNA is TGTGCCAGCAGCTTAGCTGCAGACACTGAAGCTTTCTTT.

The rearrangement joins TRBV7-2 to TRBJ1-1; D is unresolved. Germline-derived CDR1 and CDR2 are SGHTA and FQGNSA. The V and J ends lost 6 bases and 2 bases respectively, with 10 bases between them. CDR3 length: 13 residues. The CDR3 is CASSWAKNTEAFF. CDR3 in DNA: TGTGCCAGCAGTTGGGCGAAAAACACTGAAGCTTTCTTT.

The chain is built from TRBV11-2 and TRBJ1-3; D may be TRBD1 (6 bases). CDR1 is SGHAT and CDR2 is FQNNGV in the germline V gene. This CDR3 has 15 residues. V lost 5 bases and J 4 bases, leaving 15 bases between the germline ends. The CDR3 protein is CASSKPGQRGNTIYF. The CDR3 DNA reads as TGTGCCAGCAGCAAACCGGGACAAAGAGGAAACACCATATATTTT.

The chain couples TRBV5-4 to TRBJ2-7; D is perhaps TRBD1 (5 bases). The germline V and J ends were trimmed by 0 bases and 1 base, with 14 bases remaining between them. Germline V lookup: CDR1 SGHNT, CDR2 YYREEE (reference sequence). This CDR3 contains 16 residues. In DNA form, the CDR3 reads TGTGCCAGCAGCTTGGAGCAGGGTAGGGTTTCCTACGAGCAGTACTTC. This translates into CASSLEQGRVSYEQYF.

The V call is TRBV6-2 or TRBV6-3, the J call TRBJ1-1; 9 bases are shared with TRBD1. Germline V gene data show CDR1 as MNHEY and CDR2 as SVGEGT. There are 14 residues in the CDR3. Trimming removed 2 bases from V and 9 bases from J; junction bases left unmatched: 7. CDR3 protein: CASSYAGTGRQAFF. The CDR3 DNA is TGTGCCAGCAGTTACGCCGGGACAGGGCGTCAAGCTTTCTTT.

The chain is built from TRBV7-2 and TRBJ1-4; possible D gene TRBD1, 5 bases. Germline V lookup: CDR1 SGHTA, CDR2 FQGNSA. V was shortened by 1 base and J by 7 bases, with 10 bases between the two germline ends. This CDR3 comprises 14 residues. CDR3 nucleotides: TGTGCCAGCAGCTTAGGTGGGGCGCGTGAAAAACTGTTTTTT. This encodes CASSLGGAREKLFF. Supplemented by reference TRBV7-2 and TRBJ1-4, the full variable domain reads GAGVSQSPSNKVTEKGKDVELRCDPISGHTALYWYRQSLGQGLEFLIYFQGNSAPDKSGLPSDRFSAERTGGSVSTLTIQRTQQEDSAVYLCASSLGGAREKLFFGSGTQLSVL.

V gene TRBV27 combines with J gene TRBJ1-4, with D uncertain. Germline CDR1 reads MNHEY; CDR2 reads SMNVEV (reference sequence). Deletions cut 6 bases from V and 14 bases from J, with 7 bases between. CDR3 size: 9 residues. The CDR3 DNA reads as TGTGCCAGCAGCTCTCCTCTGTTTTTT. Translation gives CASSSPLFF.

The CDR3 region has the DNA TGTGCCAGCAGCCAAGAAGCAGGTCGTTCAGATACGCAGTATTTT. Translation: CASSQEAGRSDTQYF. The chain recombines TRBV14 with TRBJ2-3; the D is unclear. The CDR3 covers 15 residues. Germline CDR1 is SGHDN and CDR2 is FVKESK. Trimming took off 0 bases at V and 4 bases at J, with 11 bases between the two ends.

With regard to this clone: The same CDR3 arises from other DNA sequences in this sample as well. V is TRBV30 and J is TRBJ1-5; D unresolved. Germline CDR1 GTSNPN, CDR2 SVGIG (reference sequence). Trimming took 0 bases from V and 2 from J, leaving 5 bases between them. The CDR3 loop spans 13 amino acids. CDR3 nucleotides: TGTGCCTGGAGTGTACGAGGCAATCAGCCCCAGCATTTT. It translates to CAWSVRGNQPQHF.

This rearrangement joins TRBV27 to TRBJ1-4, with D possibly being TRBD1 (6 bases). The germline V gene has CDR1 MNHEY and CDR2 SMNVEV (reference sequence). The CDR3 has 14 residues. V was trimmed by 4 bases and J by 6 bases, leaving 12 bases between them. Here the CDR3 reads CASSSGGGDEKLFF. CDR3 DNA sequence: TGTGCCAGCAGTTCGGGGGGCGGCGATGAAAAACTGTTTTTT.